The 19 T cell receptor beta chains presented below share a single source sample, sequenced in a study of blood T cell repertoires in COVID-19 (TCRdb year 2020). The library came from the immunoSEQ multiplex PCR assay. In TCRdb, the immuneACCESS table is reduced to in-frame sequences with V and J assigned. These tables do not hold every clone; where another copy was compared, an unresolved V gene accounts for under half, and the others remain unexplained. The sample table lists 390,000 or so clones, 80% to 90% of them with a count of one. The top ten clonotypes cover more than 0.8% of the sample. The sample consisted of PBMCs or T cells enriched from blood (not recorded which). These receptors originate from a man in his late teens or twenties who had recovered from COVID-19.

V gene TRBV30 combines with J gene TRBJ2-1; D remains unclear. The CDR3 totals 12 residues. V was trimmed by 3 bases and J by 8 bases, leaving 11 bases between them. The germline gives CDR1 GTSNPN, CDR2 SVGIG (reference sequence). The CDR3 reads CAWRSSFHEQFF. The CDR3 coding sequence is TGTGCCTGGAGGTCTAGTTTCCATGAGCAGTTCTTC.

This clone came up a few times. In nucleotides, the CDR3 is TGTGCCACCAGCTCACACACAGGGGAACCCCTCCACTTT. It encodes CATSSHTGEPLHF. The genes are TRBV15 and TRBJ1-6, with 7 bases aligning to TRBD1. From germline, CDR1 is LNHNV and CDR2 YYDKDF (reference sequence). Unmatched junction bases numbered 7, after V lost 5 bases and J lost 12 bases. This CDR3 is built from 13 residues.

The chain has TRBV20-1 and TRBJ2-3, with D possibly being TRBD1 (6 bases). Germline CDR1 reads DFQATT; CDR2 reads SNEGSKA (reference sequence). This CDR3 spans 11 amino acids. The V end lost 3 bases, the J end lost 11 bases, and 12 bases lay between the germline ends. The CDR3 sequence: CSASEDSKQYF. Here the CDR3 DNA reads TGCAGTGCTAGCGAGGACAGTAAGCAGTATTTT.

The chain uses TRBV25-1 and TRBJ2-7, with D possibly being TRBD1 (6 bases). The CDR3 totals 15 residues. The V gene lost 2 bases and the J gene lost 4 bases, with 15 bases spanning the gap. Germline lookup yields CDR1 MGHDK and CDR2 SYGVNS. CDR3 sequence (DNA): TGTGCCAGCAGTGAAGTTCAAGGGGGAATTTACGAGCAGTACTTC. This codes for CASSEVQGGIYEQYF.

The chain uses TRBV19 and TRBJ2-5; D gene unclear. V was trimmed by 7 bases and J by 5 bases, leaving 17 bases between them. The CDR3 has 14 amino acids. Germline-derived CDR1 and CDR2 are LNHDA and SQIVND (reference sequence). CDR3 DNA: TGTGCCAGTACCCCAGGTTTGTCGGCTGAGACCCAGTACTTC. As protein: CASTPGLSAETQYF.

The chain recombines TRBV27 with TRBJ1-1; D may be TRBD1 (5 bases). The CDR3 has 13 residues. Between the trimmed V and J ends, which lost 8 bases and 5 bases, there was a span of 15 bases. Germline V lookup: CDR1 MNHEY, CDR2 SMNVEV (reference sequence). Here the CDR3 DNA reads TGTGCCAGCGCCTCCTCGGGGGGGACTGAAGCTTTCTTT. Its translation is CASASSGGTEAFF.

Note on this clone: The sample carries other DNA sequences with the same CDR3. The CDR3 sequence is CASSRDYEQYF. Here the CDR3 DNA reads TGTGCCAGCAGCCGCGACTACGAGCAGTACTTC. This chain uses TRBV12-3 or TRBV12-4 with TRBJ2-7, with D unclear. The V gene lost 6 bases and the J gene lost 3 bases, with 6 bases spanning the gap. CDR3 length: 11 amino acids.

The chain has TRBV10-3 and TRBJ1-2; TRBD1 might be the D (5 bases). V was cut by 0 bases and J by 4 bases, with 12 bases left in between. This CDR3 spans 15 amino acids. CDR1 is ENHRY, CDR2 SYGVKD, per germline. Written as DNA, the CDR3 is TGTGCCATCAGTGAGTCCGGGCAGGGAGGCTATGGCTACACCTTC. The encoded protein is CAISESGQGGYGYTF.

The genes are TRBV27 and TRBJ2-7, with D possibly being TRBD2 (6 bases). The CDR3 covers 15 residues. V shed 5 bases and J shed 0 bases, with 14 bases lying between them. The germline V gene has CDR1 MNHEY and CDR2 SMNVEV (reference sequence). The CDR3 sequence: CASSPGTLGSYEQYF. The CDR3 DNA reads as TGTGCCAGCAGTCCCGGGACTCTTGGCTCCTACGAGCAGTACTTC.

This rearrangement joins TRBV30 to TRBJ2-3; TRBD1 agrees at 8 bases. Germline CDR1 is GTSNPN and CDR2 is SVGIG (reference sequence). The V gene end was trimmed by 4 bases and the J gene end by 2 bases; junction bases not matched to a gene: 5. This CDR3 contains 14 residues. The CDR3 reads CAWTGGGSTDTQYF. CDR3 coding DNA: TGTGCCTGGACAGGGGGCGGGTCCACAGATACGCAGTATTTT.

The chain has TRBV4-1 and TRBJ2-3; maybe TRBD2 (5 bases). The V end was cut by 4 bases, the J end by 5 bases, with 7 bases between. This CDR3 contains 12 residues. Looked up from germline, CDR1 is MGHRA and CDR2 is YSYEKL. CDR3 DNA: TGCGCCAGCAGCCCCAGCGGAGATACGCAGTATTTT. Its protein product is CASSPSGDTQYF.

This clone was detected only a few times. The chain is built from TRBV6-5 and TRBJ1-2; tentatively, D is TRBD1 (6 bases). In germline, CDR1 is MNHEY, CDR2 SVGAGI. The CDR3 has 15 amino acids. Between the trimmed V and J ends, which lost 2 bases and 0 bases, there was a span of 10 bases. The CDR3: CASSYGQLANYGYTF. The CDR3 nucleotides read TGTGCCAGCAGTTACGGACAGTTAGCTAACTATGGCTACACCTTC.

This chain links TRBV14 with TRBJ2-2; D may be TRBD1 (5 bases). This CDR3 is built from 15 residues. Germline V gene lookup returns CDR1 SGHDN and CDR2 FVKESK. Trimming left V 3 bases short and J 2 bases short, with 10 bases between. The CDR3 loop reads CASSHLGHNTGELFF. The CDR3 DNA is TGTGCCAGCAGCCACCTAGGACACAACACCGGGGAGCTGTTTTTT.

The genes are TRBV5-1 and TRBJ2-3, with D unresolved. V lost 4 bases to trimming and J lost 0 bases, with 6 bases between them. The CDR3 is made up of 13 amino acids. Germline lookup yields CDR1 SGHRS and CDR2 YFSETQ. DNA of the CDR3: TGCGCCAGCAGCATAACTAGCACAGATACGCAGTATTTT. Its translation: CASSITSTDTQYF. The full variable domain, completed using reference TRBV5-1 and TRBJ2-3, is KAGVTQTPRYLIKTRGQQVTLSCSPISGHRSVSWYQQTPGQGLQFLFEYFSETQRNKGNFPGRFSGRQFSNSRSEMNVSTLELGDSALYLCASSITSTDTQYFGPGTRLTVL.

V usage is TRBV7-2 and J usage is TRBJ2-3; the D gene is possibly TRBD2 (6 bases). Germline CDR1 reads SGHTA; CDR2 reads FQGNSA. V was pared by 3 bases and J by 1 base, with 11 bases between. The CDR3 has 15 residues. The CDR3 DNA is TGTGCCAGCAGCTTGACTAGTGCGCGCACAGATACGCAGTATTTT. Encoded protein: CASSLTSARTDTQYF.

The chain combines TRBV15 with TRBJ2-7; 9 positions agree with TRBD1. The CDR3 sequence is 15 residues long. The V gene end was trimmed by 2 bases and the J gene end by 5 bases; junction bases not matched to a gene: 7. Germline CDR1 is LNHNV and CDR2 is YYDKDF (reference sequence). The CDR3: CATSRSNRGPNEQYF. The CDR3 coding sequence is TGTGCCACCAGCAGATCGAACAGGGGGCCGAACGAGCAGTACTTC.

The chain combines TRBV19 with TRBJ1-4; D gene unclear. Germline CDR1 is LNHDA and CDR2 is SQIVND (reference sequence). V was trimmed by 8 bases and J by 0 bases, leaving 13 bases between them. The CDR3 runs to 15 residues. Written as DNA, the CDR3 is TGTGCCAGTCAAAGGCGAACAGCAACTAATGAAAAACTGTTTTTT. Its translation is CASQRRTATNEKLFF.

This chain links TRBV29-1 with TRBJ2-5; tentatively, D is TRBD1 (5 bases). Trimming left V 6 bases short and J 0 bases short, with 20 bases between. CDR1 and CDR2 from the germline V gene are SQVTM and ANQGSEA. The CDR3 loop spans 16 amino acids. The CDR3, as DNA: TGCAGCGTACACCCCCCGGACACCTTAAACCAAGAGACCCAGTACTTC. As protein: CSVHPPDTLNQETQYF.

The J gene is TRBJ1-2, the V gene TRBV4-1; TRBD1 is a possible D gene (5 bases). Germline V gene data show CDR1 as MGHRA and CDR2 as YSYEKL. There are 14 residues in the CDR3. The V end lost 3 bases, the J end lost 0 bases, and 8 bases lay between the germline ends. CDR3 region: CASSQTDPNYGYTF. The CDR3 DNA follows: TGCGCCAGCAGCCAGACAGACCCTAACTATGGCTACACCTTC.